The rows below give T cell receptor beta chains drawn from one sample of a study of T cell changes during pregnancy in multiple sclerosis. TCRdb keeps only in-frame clones here, not all; method: immunoSEQ multiplex PCR. Here the sample spans some 51,000 clones, 94% being singletons. Sequenced material: CD4+ T cells from peripheral blood mononuclear cells, taken in the second trimester of pregnancy. The source of these receptors is a female donor with multiple sclerosis, enrolled in a pregnancy study. CDR3s include the opening cysteine and the closing phenylalanine or tryptophan. A D gene is named only where the DNA matches it firmly. Part of the rows lack a size; the others show once, few, many or a class for expanded clones.

V,J,D,size,CDR3,DNA
TRBV7-2,TRBJ1-1,TRBD1,.,CASSGRDRGTEAFF,TGTGCCAGCAGCGGAAGGGACAGGGGGACTGAAGCTTTCTTT
TRBV5-1,TRBJ2-5,TRBD1,.,CASSFGQGQETQYF,TGCGCCAGCAGCTTCGGACAGGGGCAAGAGACCCAGTACTTC
TRBV30,TRBJ2-3,.,.,CAWSVGLTDTQYF,TGTGCCTGGAGTGTGGGGCTCACAGATACGCAGTATTTT
TRBV5-4,TRBJ1-5,TRBD1,.,CASSLFDRANQPQHF,TGTGCCAGCAGCTTGTTCGACAGGGCCAATCAGCCCCAGCATTTT
TRBV7-9,TRBJ2-6,.,.,CASSFRSSGANVLTF,TGTGCCAGCAGCTTTAGAAGCTCTGGGGCCAACGTCCTGACTTTC
TRBV19,TRBJ2-7,TRBD1,.,CASSMSSLGDRGLYEQYF,TGTGCCAGTAGTATGAGCAGTCTGGGGGACAGGGGGCTATACGAGCAGTACTTC
TRBV10-1,TRBJ2-4,.,.,CASSEVTLKNIQYF,TGCGCCAGCAGTGAGGTGACTCTGAAAAACATTCAGTACTTC
TRBV5-1,TRBJ1-1,TRBD1,.,CASSLNRGPNTEAFF,TGCGCCAGCAGCCTAAACAGGGGGCCGAACACTGAAGCTTTCTTT
TRBV11-3,TRBJ2-3,.,.,CASSARIGADTQYF,TGTGCCAGCAGCGCCCGGATAGGGGCAGATACGCAGTATTTT
TRBV5-4,TRBJ1-2,.,.,CASSLAVSGYTF,TGTGCCAGCAGCTTGGCCGTCTCGGGCTACACCTTC
TRBV9,TRBJ1-5,.,.,CASSASGGISNQPQHF,TGTGCCAGCAGCGCGTCCGGGGGGATTAGCAATCAGCCCCAGCATTTT
TRBV7-9,TRBJ1-1,TRBD1,.,CASISRGQGDGEAFF,TGTGCCAGCATCTCTAGGGGACAGGGGGACGGTGAAGCTTTCTTT
TRBV7-9,TRBJ1-2,.,.,CASSDSGGVTGYGYTF,TGTGCCAGCAGCGATAGCGGGGGAGTAACCGGCTATGGCTACACCTTC
TRBV7-2,TRBJ2-5,.,.,CASSPRETQYF,TGTGCCAGCAGCCCCAGAGAGACCCAGTACTTC
TRBV7-7,TRBJ2-2,TRBD2,.,CASSSRPGGATGELFF,TGTGCCAGCAGCTCAAGACCCGGGGGGGCCACCGGGGAGCTGTTTTTT
TRBV10-3,TRBJ2-2,TRBD2,.,CAISESRLAGVSGELFF,TGTGCCATCAGTGAGTCGAGGCTAGCGGGGGTCTCTGGGGAGCTGTTTTTT
TRBV10-3,TRBJ2-3,.,.,CAIRQDTDTQYF,TGTGCCATCCGACAGGACACAGATACGCAGTATTTT
TRBV16,TRBJ2-1,.,.,CASSTMQGTINEQFF,TGTGCCAGCAGCACAATGCAGGGAACGATTAATGAGCAGTTCTTC
TRBV6-1,TRBJ2-7,.,few,CASSEMGVYEQYF,TGTGCCAGCAGTGAAATGGGAGTCTACGAGCAGTACTTC
TRBV7-2,TRBJ1-5,.,.,CASSLWSGQPQHF,TGTGCCAGCAGCTTATGGTCGGGACAGCCCCAGCATTTT
TRBV19,TRBJ2-7,TRBD1,.,CASRSGGERTNYEQYF,TGTGCCAGTAGATCAGGGGGAGAGCGCACCAATTACGAGCAGTACTTC
TRBV4-2,TRBJ2-5,.,once,CASSQENRIQETQYF,TGTGCCAGCAGCCAAGAGAACAGGATCCAAGAGACCCAGTACTTC
TRBV7-9,TRBJ2-3,TRBD2,.,CASSPKEAGPFTDTQYF,TGTGCCAGCAGCCCGAAGGAAGCGGGGCCTTTCACAGATACGCAGTATTTT
TRBV7-9,TRBJ1-6,.,.,CASSLAPGEASSPLHF,TGTGCCAGCAGCTTAGCGCCGGGGGAGGCGAGTTCACCCCTCCACTTT
TRBV7-2,TRBJ1-5,.,.,CASSLGGFNQPQHF,TGTGCCAGCAGCTTAGGCGGCTTTAACCAGCCCCAGCATTTT
TRBV7-2,TRBJ1-5,TRBD1,once,CASSLDRGGNQPQHF,TGTGCCAGCAGCTTAGACAGGGGAGGCAATCAGCCCCAGCATTTT
TRBV9,TRBJ2-2,.,.,CASSVFTGELFF,TGTGCCAGCAGCGTCTTCACCGGGGAGCTGTTTTTT
TRBV9,TRBJ1-3,TRBD1,.,CASSLEGAVGNTIYF,TGTGCCAGCAGCCTTGAGGGGGCAGTTGGAAACACCATATATTTT
TRBV6-5,TRBJ1-1,.,.,CASSYGGATFGAFF,TGTGCCAGCAGTTACGGTGGGGCGACATTTGGAGCTTTCTTT
TRBV5-1,TRBJ1-2,.,.,CASSSGGSKTNYGYTF,TGCGCCAGCAGCTCTGGAGGTAGTAAAACTAACTATGGCTACACCTTC
TRBV5-6,TRBJ2-7,.,.,CASSPPRGAAYEQYF,TGTGCCAGCAGCCCCCCACGGGGGGCGGCCTACGAGCAGTACTTC
TRBV18,TRBJ2-3,.,.,CASSPTLGSTDTQYF,TGTGCCAGCTCACCAACCCTTGGCAGCACAGATACGCAGTATTTT
TRBV27,TRBJ1-2,.,.,CASRQAGDKGVHGYTF,TGTGCCAGCAGACAAGCAGGGGATAAGGGGGTCCATGGCTACACCTTC
TRBV19,TRBJ2-7,.,once,CASTPRGFPPSSYEQYF,TGTGCCAGTACTCCCCGGGGGTTTCCCCCTAGCTCCTACGAGCAGTACTTC
TRBV2,TRBJ1-2,.,.,CASRLRENGYTF,TGTGCCAGCCGCCTTAGGGAGAATGGCTACACCTTC
TRBV9,TRBJ2-7,.,.,CASSVGGSTTYEQYF,TGTGCCAGCAGCGTAGGAGGGTCTACCACCTACGAGCAGTACTTC
TRBV12-5,TRBJ1-1,TRBD1,.,CASGSGTGLTFF,TGTGCTAGTGGTTCCGGGACAGGGCTAACTTTCTTT
TRBV29-1,TRBJ1-1,.,few,CSVGQVNTEAFF,TGCAGCGTTGGACAGGTGAACACTGAAGCTTTCTTT
TRBV6-5,TRBJ2-7,.,.,CASIRTGSYEQYF,TGTGCCAGCATCAGAACAGGGAGCTACGAGCAGTACTTC
TRBV5-4,TRBJ2-2,.,once,CASSTDSYSTGELFF,TGTGCCAGCAGCACCGACAGTTATAGCACCGGGGAGCTGTTTTTT
TRBV7-2,TRBJ1-4,TRBD1,.,CASSRRTGNNEKLFF,TGTGCCAGCAGCCGCAGGACAGGGAATAATGAAAAACTGTTTTTT
TRBV5-1,TRBJ2-7,TRBD2,.,CASSFRLAGATYEQYF,TGCGCCAGCAGCTTCAGGCTAGCGGGGGCAACCTACGAGCAGTACTTC
TRBV19,TRBJ1-1,.,once,CASSVYRRGNTEAFF,TGTGCCAGTAGTGTATACAGGAGGGGGAACACTGAAGCTTTCTTT
TRBV30,TRBJ2-4,TRBD1,.,CAWSVLDRDMDIQYF,TGTGCCTGGAGTGTACTGGACAGGGACATGGACATTCAGTACTTC
TRBV7-2,TRBJ1-2,TRBD1,.,CASSPGQGARGYTF,TGTGCCAGCAGCCCAGGACAGGGGGCGCGTGGCTACACCTTC
TRBV9,TRBJ2-3,TRBD2,.,CASSVGSGVGTDTQYF,TGTGCCAGCAGCGTTGGTAGCGGGGTAGGCACAGATACGCAGTATTTT
TRBV18,TRBJ1-1,.,.,CASSKQPNTEAFF,TGTGCCAGCTCAAAACAGCCGAACACTGAAGCTTTCTTT
TRBV6-5,TRBJ1-1,.,.,CASSQGDTHYTEAFF,TGTGCCAGCAGCCAAGGGGACACCCATTACACTGAAGCTTTCTTT
TRBV6-1,TRBJ1-2,TRBD1,.,CASSEGWTRRRGYGYTF,TGTGCCAGCAGTGAGGGTTGGACAAGGCGCAGGGGGTATGGCTACACCTTC
TRBV30,TRBJ2-7,TRBD2,.,CAWSLAGVSYEQYF,TGTGCCTGGAGCCTTGCGGGGGTCTCCTACGAGCAGTACTTC
TRBV10-3,TRBJ2-1,TRBD2,.,CAISDKGLNYNEQFF,TGTGCCATCAGTGATAAGGGACTAAACTACAATGAGCAGTTCTTC
TRBV7-3,TRBJ2-3,.,.,CASSLGLAQGTQYF,TGTGCCAGCAGCTTAGGGCTGGCCCAGGGGACGCAGTATTTT
TRBV19,TRBJ2-5,TRBD1,few,CASRSGTGSGTQYF,TGTGCCAGTAGGTCCGGGACAGGTTCGGGGACCCAGTACTTC